This entry features one TCR beta chain sequence. The target antigen is unknown. Diagnosis relied on clinical symptoms, serum thyroxine and TRAb, thyroid ultrasound and orbital computed tomography. After removal of 2 bases from V and 4 bases from J, the junction contained 3 bases not matched to a gene. Per germline, CDR1 SGHNT and CDR2 YYREEE (reference sequence). There are 14 residues in the CDR3. The sample belongs to a study of T cells in Graves' hyperthyroidism and ophthalmopathy. TCR beta CDR3 sequences were amplified from RNA transcripts. First-round RT-PCR of the TCR CDR3 relied on the HTBI primer set. TCRdb recomputed calls from the multiplex PCR reads with MiXCR, one row per CDR3 protein. The sample comprises roughly 500,000 distinct CDR3 sequences, about 43% of which are singletons, and around 17% rests with the top ten. Findings and caveats of the study: Most thyroid clonotypes expanded above 0.001 were also detected in blood. In simple terms, a model built on 13 V-J features told ophthalmopathy apart from stable hyperthyroidism. Ophthalmopathy, as predicted by the model, came a median about seven months after the prediction.

This receptor was taken from an adult woman with Graves' disease, either hyperthyroidism or ophthalmopathy (not recorded which). The chain is built from TRBV5-4 and TRBJ2-3; 8 bases line up with TRBD2. Sequencing was carried out using peripheral blood or thyroid tissue (not recorded which). The chain's CDR3 is CASSFWTSSDTQYF. CDR3 sequence (DNA): TGTGCCAGCAGCTTCTGGACTAGCTCAGATACGCAGTATTTT.